This entry is about one T cell receptor (beta chain). Its specificity is not known. This entry belongs to a study of cytomegalovirus exposure and HLA in healthy donors. PCR was performed using 60 Vbeta and 13 Jbeta primers. The assay was immunoSEQ multiplex PCR, and TCRdb's table has in-frame clones only and misses some. The sample records fewer than 200,000 clones, approximately 11% being singletons. Findings and limits, study-wide: Earlier findings revealed that most TCR beta V segments proved productive either about 87% or about 30% of the time.

The TCR comes from a man aged 45-65 years in good health and CMV-seropositive. Sequencing was done on a sample of PBMCs.

CDR3 DNA sequence: TGTGCCAGCAGCCCCGCTGACAGGGGGCGCGTGGATAACTATGGCTACACCTTC. Encoded protein: CASSPADRGRVDNYGYTF. The V gene is TRBV5-6, the J gene TRBJ1-2; TRBD1 matches at 10 bases. Trimming cost V 4 bases and J 1 base; bases outside gene matches: 13. CDR3 length: 18 amino acids. Germline V gives CDR1 SGHDT, CDR2 YYEEEE.